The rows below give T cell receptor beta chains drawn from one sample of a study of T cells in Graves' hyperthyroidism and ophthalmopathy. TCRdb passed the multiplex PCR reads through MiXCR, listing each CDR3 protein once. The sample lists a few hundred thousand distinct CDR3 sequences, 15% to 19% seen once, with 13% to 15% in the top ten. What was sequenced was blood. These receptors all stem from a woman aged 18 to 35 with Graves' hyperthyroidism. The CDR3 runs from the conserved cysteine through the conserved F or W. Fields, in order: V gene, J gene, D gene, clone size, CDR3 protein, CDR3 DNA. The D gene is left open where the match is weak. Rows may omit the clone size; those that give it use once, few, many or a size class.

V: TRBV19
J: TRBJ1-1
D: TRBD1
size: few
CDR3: CAISDRGNTEAFF
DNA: TGTGCCATCTCGGACAGGGGTAACACTGAAGCTTTCTTT

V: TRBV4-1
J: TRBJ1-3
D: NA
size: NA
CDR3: CASSQDVMGSSGNTIYF
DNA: TGCGCCAGCAGCCAAGATGTTATGGGTTCCTCTGGAAACACCATATATTTT

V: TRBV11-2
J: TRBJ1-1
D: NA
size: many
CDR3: CASSYRTENTEAFF
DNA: TGTGCCAGCAGCTACAGGACGGAGAACACTGAAGCTTTCTTT

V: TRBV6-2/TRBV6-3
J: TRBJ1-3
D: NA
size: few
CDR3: CASRWGNPGNTIYF
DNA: TGTGCCAGCCGGTGGGGGAATCCTGGAAACACCATATATTTT

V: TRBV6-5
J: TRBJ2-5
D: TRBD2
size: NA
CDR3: CASSYPLRGDLKYF
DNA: TGTGCCAGCAGTTACCCCCTCCGGGGGGATCTCAAGTACTTC

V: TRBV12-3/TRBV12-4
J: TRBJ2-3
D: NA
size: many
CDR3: CASSLRRVSLDTQYF
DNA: TGTGCCAGCAGTCTACGTCGGGTCTCGCTGGATACGCAGTATTTT

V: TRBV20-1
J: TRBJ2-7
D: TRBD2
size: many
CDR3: CSARGPGRAVEQYF
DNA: TGCAGTGCTAGAGGACCCGGGAGGGCCGTCGAGCAGTACTTC

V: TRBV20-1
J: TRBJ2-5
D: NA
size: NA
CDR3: CSSDIDLSETQYF
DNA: TGCAGTAGTGATATCGACCTTTCAGAGACCCAGTACTTC

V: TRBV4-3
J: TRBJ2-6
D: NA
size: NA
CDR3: CASSQGDTSGANVLTF
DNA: TGCGCCAGCAGCCAAGGGGACACCTCTGGGGCCAACGTCCTGACTTTC

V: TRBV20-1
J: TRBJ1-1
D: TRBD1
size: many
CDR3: CSARVVGGGGFGLTEAFF
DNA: TGCAGTGCTAGAGTCGTTGGAGGGGGCGGTTTCGGGCTCACTGAAGCTTTCTTT

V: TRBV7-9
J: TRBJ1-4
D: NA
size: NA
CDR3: CASSLVQRSEKLFF
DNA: TGTGCCAGCAGCTTAGTACAGAGGAGTGAAAAACTGTTTTTT

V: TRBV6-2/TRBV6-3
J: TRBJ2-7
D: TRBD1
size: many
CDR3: CASSYVVSGGGEQYF
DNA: TGTGCCAGCAGTTACGTCGTATCAGGGGGCGGCGAGCAGTACTTC

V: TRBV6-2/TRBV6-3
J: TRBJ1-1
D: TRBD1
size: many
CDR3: CASRAGTGTEAFF
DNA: TGTGCCAGCAGAGCAGGGACAGGCACTGAAGCTTTCTTT

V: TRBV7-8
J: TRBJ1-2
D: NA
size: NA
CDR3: CASSLGDSYGYTF
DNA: TGTGCCAGCAGCTTAGGAGACAGCTATGGCTACACCTTC

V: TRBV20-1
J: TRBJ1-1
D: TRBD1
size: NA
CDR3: CSAPLLNQGGTEAFF
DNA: TGCAGTGCCCCCCTACTAAATCAGGGGGGTACTGAAGCTTTCTTT

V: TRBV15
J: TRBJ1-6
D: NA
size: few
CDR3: CATSHSRDTYNSPLHF
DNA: TGTGCCACCAGCCACTCACGGGACACCTATAATTCACCCCTCCACTTT

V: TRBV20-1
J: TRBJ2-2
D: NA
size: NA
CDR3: CSAVGPMNTGELFF
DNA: TGCAGTGCAGTTGGACCGATGAACACCGGGGAGCTGTTTTTT

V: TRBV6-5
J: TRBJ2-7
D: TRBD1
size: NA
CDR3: CASSYSGQGVSYEQYF
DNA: TGTGCCAGCAGTTACTCGGGACAGGGAGTTTCCTACGAGCAGTACTTC

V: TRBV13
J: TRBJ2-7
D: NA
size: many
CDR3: CASSLLQTPSEQYF
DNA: TGTGCCAGCAGCTTACTACAGACGCCGAGCGAGCAGTACTTC

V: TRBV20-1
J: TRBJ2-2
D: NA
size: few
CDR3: CSARDPLGLPPGELFF
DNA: TGCAGTGCTAGAGACCCTCTGGGTTTGCCACCCGGGGAGCTGTTTTTT

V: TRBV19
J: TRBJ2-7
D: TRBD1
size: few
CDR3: CASSNLLPGQGTYEQYF
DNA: TGTGCCAGTAGTAACCTTTTACCGGGACAGGGGACCTACGAGCAGTACTTC

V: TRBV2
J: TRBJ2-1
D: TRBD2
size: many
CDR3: CASGAGLEVTNEQFF
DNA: TGTGCCAGCGGTGCGGGACTAGAAGTCACGAATGAGCAGTTCTTC

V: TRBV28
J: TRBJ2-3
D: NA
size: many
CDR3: CASRPIPRSTDTQYF
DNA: TGTGCCAGCAGACCTATACCCAGGAGCACAGATACGCAGTATTTT

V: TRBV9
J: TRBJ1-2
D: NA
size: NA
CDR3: CASSASPVPRGGYTF
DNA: TGTGCCAGCAGCGCGTCCCCAGTGCCGCGGGGTGGCTACACCTTC

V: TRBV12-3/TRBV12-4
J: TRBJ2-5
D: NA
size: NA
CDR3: CAGSFTGETQYF
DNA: TGTGCCGGCAGTTTTACTGGAGAGACCCAGTACTTC

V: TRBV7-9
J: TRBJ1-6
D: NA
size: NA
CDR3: CASSGHWDVGLDSPLHF
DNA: TGTGCCAGCAGCGGCCACTGGGACGTCGGATTAGATTCACCCCTCCACTTT

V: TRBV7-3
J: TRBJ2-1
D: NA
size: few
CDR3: CASSSVGRGAYNEQFF
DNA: TGTGCCAGCAGCTCCGTCGGGAGAGGGGCCTACAATGAGCAGTTCTTC

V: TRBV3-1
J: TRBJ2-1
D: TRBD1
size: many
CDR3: CASSHRDRGPREQFF
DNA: TGTGCCAGCAGCCACCGGGACAGGGGTCCGAGGGAGCAGTTCTTC

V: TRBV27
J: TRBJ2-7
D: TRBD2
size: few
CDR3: CASSLRTSGPYEQYF
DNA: TGTGCCAGCAGCTTAAGGACTAGCGGCCCCTACGAGCAGTACTTC

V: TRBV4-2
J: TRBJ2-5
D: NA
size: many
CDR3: CASSQRAGAQETQYF
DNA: TGTGCCAGCAGCCAGAGGGCGGGCGCCCAAGAGACCCAGTACTTC

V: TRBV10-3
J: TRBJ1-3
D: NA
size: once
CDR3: CAISDGPVSSGNTIYF
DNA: TGTGCCATCAGTGACGGGCCCGTTAGCTCTGGAAACACCATATATTTT

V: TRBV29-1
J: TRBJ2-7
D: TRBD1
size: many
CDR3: CSARGQGLTSSSYEQYF
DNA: TGCAGCGCCCGTGGACAGGGCCTAACCTCAAGCTCCTACGAGCAGTACTTC

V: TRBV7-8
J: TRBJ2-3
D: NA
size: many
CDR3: CASSCGTLGTDTQYF
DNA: TGTGCCAGCAGCTGCGGGACTTTAGGGACAGATACGCAGTATTTT

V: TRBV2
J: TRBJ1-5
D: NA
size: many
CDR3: CASSGYVQPQHF
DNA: TGTGCCAGCAGTGGGTACGTACAGCCCCAGCATTTT

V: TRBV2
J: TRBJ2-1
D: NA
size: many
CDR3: CASIKLASDDNEQFF
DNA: TGTGCCAGCATCAAGTTGGCTAGCGACGACAATGAGCAGTTCTTC

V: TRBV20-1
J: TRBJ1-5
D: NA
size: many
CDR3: CSATQGPNQPQHF
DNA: TGCAGTGCAACACAGGGACCCAATCAGCCCCAGCATTTT

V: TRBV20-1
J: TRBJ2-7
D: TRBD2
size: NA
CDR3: CSAETGTSGSLNSYEQYF
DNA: TGCAGTGCTGAGACCGGGACTAGCGGGTCCTTGAACTCCTACGAGCAGTACTTC

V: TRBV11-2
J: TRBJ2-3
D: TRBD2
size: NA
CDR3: CSSSKGLAGGTDTQYF
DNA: TGTTCCAGCAGCAAGGGACTAGCGGGGGGCACAGATACGCAGTATTTT

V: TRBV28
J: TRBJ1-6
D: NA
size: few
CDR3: CASSPPDGINSPLHF
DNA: TGTGCCAGCAGTCCGCCGGACGGTATTAATTCACCCCTCCACTTT

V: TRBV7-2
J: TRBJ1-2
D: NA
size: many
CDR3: CASSSSYRANYGYTF
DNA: TGTGCCAGCAGCTCGAGCTACAGAGCTAACTATGGCTACACCTTC

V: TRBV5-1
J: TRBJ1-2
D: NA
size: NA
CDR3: CASSSGMQAAWDGGYTF
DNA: TGCGCCAGCAGCTCAGGGATGCAGGCTGCCTGGGATGGAGGCTACACCTTC

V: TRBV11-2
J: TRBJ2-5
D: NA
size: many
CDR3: CASSPSGPQETQYF
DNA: TGTGCCAGCAGCCCATCTGGACCTCAAGAGACCCAGTACTTC

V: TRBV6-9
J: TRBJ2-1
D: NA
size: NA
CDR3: CASSYQHRNEQFF
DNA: TGTGCCAGCAGTTATCAGCATCGCAATGAGCAGTTCTTC

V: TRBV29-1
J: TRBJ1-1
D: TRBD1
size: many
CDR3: CSVQTDRANTEAFF
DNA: TGCAGCGTTCAGACGGACAGGGCTAACACTGAAGCTTTCTTT

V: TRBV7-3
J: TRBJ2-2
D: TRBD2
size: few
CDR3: CASSLMGLSGELFF
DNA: TGTGCCAGCAGCTTAATGGGACTATCCGGGGAGCTGTTTTTT

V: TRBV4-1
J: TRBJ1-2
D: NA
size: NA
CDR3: CASSQVPRGGNYGYTF
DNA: TGCGCCAGCAGCCAAGTCCCGAGGGGGGGTAACTATGGCTACACCTTC

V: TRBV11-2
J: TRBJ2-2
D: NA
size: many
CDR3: CASSSLRRQIGELFF
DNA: TGTGCCAGCAGCTCCCTCCGTCGACAGATCGGGGAGCTGTTTTTT

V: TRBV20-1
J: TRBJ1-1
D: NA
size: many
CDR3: CSAPGTPSSGSEAFF
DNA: TGCAGTGCTCCCGGGACTCCGTCTAGTGGGTCTGAAGCTTTCTTT

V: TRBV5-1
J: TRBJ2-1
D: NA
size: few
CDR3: CASSWAGNSYNEQFF
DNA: TGCGCCAGCAGCTGGGCAGGGAACTCCTACAATGAGCAGTTCTTC

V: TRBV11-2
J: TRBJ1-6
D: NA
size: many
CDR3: CASSPVTGNSPLHF
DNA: TGTGCCAGCAGCCCTGTAACAGGGAATTCACCCCTCCACTTT

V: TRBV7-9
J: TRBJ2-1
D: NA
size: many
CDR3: CASRAGPSSYNEQFF
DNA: TGTGCCAGCAGGGCGGGGCCGAGCTCCTACAATGAGCAGTTCTTC

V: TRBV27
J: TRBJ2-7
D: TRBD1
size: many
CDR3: CASSDSIGQGAHYEQYF
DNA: TGTGCCAGCAGTGACAGTATCGGACAGGGGGCACACTACGAGCAGTACTTC

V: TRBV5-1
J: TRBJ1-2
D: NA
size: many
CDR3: CASSLGPDNYGYTF
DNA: TGCGCCAGCAGCTTGGGACCGGATAACTATGGCTACACCTTC